What follows are 29 T cell receptor beta chains derived from one specimen sequenced in a study of technical replicates of blood from a few donors. Sequencing was performed with immunoSEQ multiplex PCR; in TCRdb, only in-frame clones are kept and a portion is missing. Altogether tens of thousands of clones are present, just under 95% being singletons, with the ten largest covering 0.41%. Sequenced material: T cells isolated from PBMCs. These receptors all stem from a human donor in good health.

CDR3 nucleotide sequence: TGTGCCAGCAGTTTAGCGGGAGCGATATACGAGCAGTACTTC. Translated: CASSLAGAIYEQYF. The chain has TRBV6-5 and TRBJ2-7, with 9 bases that match TRBD2. V lost 4 bases, J lost 4 bases, and 5 bases stayed unmatched. Looked up from germline, CDR1 is MNHEY and CDR2 is SVGAGI. The CDR3 extends over 14 amino acids.

The chain is built from TRBV25-1 and TRBJ2-5, with 10 positions matching TRBD1. V dropped 2 bases and J dropped 5; count of bases not matched to a gene: 8. The CDR3 runs 16 residues. In germline, CDR1 is MGHDK, CDR2 SYGVNS. The CDR3: CASSEGTGESLETQYF. The CDR3 DNA sequence: TGTGCCAGCAGTGAAGGGACAGGGGAATCGTTGGAGACCCAGTACTTC.

The genes are TRBV19 and TRBJ2-7; D perhaps matches TRBD1 (6 bases). The V end was cut by 5 bases, the J end by 0 bases, with 8 bases between. CDR1 LNHDA and CDR2 SQIVND come from the germline V gene (reference sequence). CDR3 length equals 13 residues. The CDR3 protein is CASSLDSSYEQYF. CDR3 DNA sequence: TGTGCCAGTAGTTTGGACAGCTCCTACGAGCAGTACTTC.

The J gene is TRBJ1-1, the V gene TRBV27; D gene ambiguous. The germline V gene has CDR1 MNHEY and CDR2 SMNVEV (reference sequence). V lost 8 bases and J 1 base, leaving 11 bases between the germline ends. The CDR3 has 13 amino acids. The CDR3 here is CASALGGNTEAFF. In DNA, the CDR3 is TGTGCCAGCGCCCTCGGCGGGAACACTGAAGCTTTCTTT.

The V and J genes are TRBV10-3 and TRBJ1-5; D gene ambiguous. The CDR3 runs to 12 residues. V was cut by 5 bases and J by 5 bases, with 7 bases left in between. Germline CDR1 is ENHRY and CDR2 is SYGVKD. In nucleotides, the CDR3 is TGTGCCATCAGTACGGTTGATCAGCCCCAGCATTTT. Its translation: CAISTVDQPQHF.

The chain recombines TRBV10-3 with TRBJ2-7; 8 bases are a match to TRBD1. Germline loops: CDR1 ENHRY, CDR2 SYGVKD. V lost 4 bases to trimming and J lost 7 bases; unmatched junction nucleotides: 12. This CDR3 region has 15 residues. CDR3 in DNA: TGTGCCATCAGTGGGGGGGCAGGGGGCTTGGGGGAGCAGTACTTC. It yields the protein CAISGGAGGLGEQYF.

The table lists this clone with a count of one. The chain combines TRBV19 with TRBJ2-3; D is possibly TRBD2 (6 bases). CDR3 length: 17 amino acids. The V gene lost 7 bases and the J gene lost 3 bases, with 23 bases spanning the gap. CDR1 and CDR2 from the germline V gene are LNHDA and SQIVND (reference sequence). DNA for the CDR3: TGTGCCAGTACTTTCGGGATCGCGGGGAGTAGGACAGATACGCAGTATTTT. Amino acids: CASTFGIAGSRTDTQYF.

In this sample, this clone turned up a few times. The rearrangement links TRBV5-4 to TRBJ1-2; TRBD1 matches at 10 bases. The CDR3 loop spans 14 amino acids. Germline CDR1 and CDR2: SGHNT and YYREEE (reference sequence). V dropped 4 bases and J dropped 8; count of bases not matched to a gene: 8. This CDR3 reads CASSLLDRGRGYTF. The CDR3 nucleotides are TGTGCCAGCAGCCTTCTCGACAGGGGGCGAGGCTACACCTTC.

J is TRBJ2-7 and V is TRBV11-2; D not certain. V shed 4 bases and J shed 4 bases, with 8 bases lying between them. The CDR3 spans 12 residues. CDR1 is SGHAT, CDR2 FQNNGV, per germline. The CDR3, as DNA: TGTGCCAGCAGCTCCTATATATACGAGCAGTACTTC. It is translated as CASSSYIYEQYF.

V gene TRBV4-1 combines with J gene TRBJ1-4; D is undetermined. The CDR3 is 15 residues long. V was shortened by 3 bases and J by 0 bases, with 8 bases between the two germline ends. The germline gives CDR1 MGHRA, CDR2 YSYEKL. CDR3 sequence: CASSHESATNEKLFF. CDR3 sequence (DNA): TGCGCCAGCAGCCATGAGTCTGCAACTAATGAAAAACTGTTTTTT.

This clone was picked up a small number of times. The chain employs TRBV7-2 and TRBJ2-7, with D perhaps TRBD1 (6 bases). Germline CDR1 reads SGHTA; CDR2 reads FQGNSA. The CDR3 covers 12 residues. V gave up 5 bases and J gave up 3 bases, with 8 bases separating them. In DNA, the CDR3 is TGTGCCAGCAGCCTGACAGGCTACGAGCAGTACTTC. As protein: CASSLTGYEQYF.

A remark on this clone: Germline and junction disagree at one end, which may indicate a read error. The rearrangement joins TRBV6-5 to TRBJ2-1, with 9 positions matching TRBD1. This CDR3 region has 11 residues. Per the germline V gene, CDR1 is MNHEY and CDR2 is SVGAGI. The CDR3 DNA follows: TGTGCCAGCGAACAGGGACAGGGTATGATCTTC. Protein product: CASEQGQGMIF.

The chain employs TRBV25-1 and TRBJ1-1, with D uncertain. V was trimmed by 2 bases and J by 0 bases, leaving 10 bases between them. Looked up from germline, CDR1 is MGHDK and CDR2 is SYGVNS. The length of the CDR3 is 15 residues. CDR3 sequence: CASSETGYMNTEAFF. The DNA of the CDR3 is TGTGCCAGCAGTGAAACCGGTTATATGAACACTGAAGCTTTCTTT.

The rearrangement joins TRBV13 to TRBJ2-1; D possibly corresponds to TRBD1 (6 bases). This CDR3 has 15 amino acids. Germline V lookup: CDR1 PRHDT, CDR2 FYEKMQ (reference sequence). Trimming removed 4 bases at V and 0 bases at J, with 10 bases between. The CDR3 spells CASSYRQASYNEQFF. The CDR3 DNA sequence: TGTGCCAGCAGCTACCGACAGGCCTCCTACAATGAGCAGTTCTTC.

V gene TRBV5-6 combines with J gene TRBJ2-7, with D maybe TRBD2 (5 bases). The germline V gene encodes CDR1 SGHDT and CDR2 YYEEEE. Trimming stripped 7 bases from V and 1 base from J, with 15 bases between. CDR3 length equals 14 residues. The CDR3 is CASAYGEWSYEQYF. Written as DNA, the CDR3 is TGTGCCAGCGCTTATGGGGAGTGGTCCTACGAGCAGTACTTC.

The chain employs TRBV6-1 and TRBJ1-1; no reliable D call. Trimming took off 2 bases at V and 2 bases at J, with 6 bases between the two ends. This CDR3 is built from 13 residues. Germline CDR1 is MNHNS and CDR2 is SASEGT. The CDR3 nucleotides read TGTGCCAGCAGTGAAAACAGAAACACTGAAGCTTTCTTT. Translation: CASSENRNTEAFF.

V gene TRBV11-3 combines with J gene TRBJ2-5, with 7 bases identical to TRBD1. CDR1 is SGHNT, CDR2 YENEEA, per germline. J lost 4 bases, V lost 7 bases, and 6 bases had no gene match. This CDR3 spans 13 amino acids. The CDR3 coding sequence is TGTGCCAGCATGAGGACAGGACGAGAGACCCAGTACTTC. Its translation is CASMRTGRETQYF.

V gene TRBV7-9 combines with J gene TRBJ1-1; 8 positions agree with TRBD1. With 7 bases clipped from V and 4 bases from J, the junction kept 8 bases outside the gene matches. The CDR3 has 14 residues. CDR1 is SEHNR, CDR2 FQNEAQ, per germline (reference sequence). The CDR3 sequence: CASTSGTGSTEAFF. DNA of the CDR3: TGTGCCAGCACCTCTGGGACAGGCAGCACTGAAGCTTTCTTT.

V gene TRBV6-1 combines with J gene TRBJ2-1; 13 nucleotides match TRBD2. CDR1 is MNHNS and CDR2 is SASEGT in the germline V gene. CDR3 length: 15 amino acids. Losses at the gene ends were 8 bases for V and 6 bases for J; bases not matched to a gene: 7. CDR3 amino acids: CASDGTSGKSNEQFF. DNA for the CDR3: TGTGCCAGCGATGGGACTAGCGGGAAAAGCAATGAGCAGTTCTTC.

The chain combines TRBV28 with TRBJ2-7; 7 positions agree with TRBD1. The germline CDR1 and CDR2 sequences are MDHEN and SYDVKM. V lost 5 bases to trimming and J lost 0 bases; unmatched junction nucleotides: 7. The CDR3 covers 15 residues. The CDR3 loop is CASSQLTGRSYEQYF. CDR3 nucleotides: TGTGCCAGCAGTCAACTGACAGGGCGCTCCTACGAGCAGTACTTC.

The V gene is TRBV28, the J gene TRBJ1-2; 7 positions agree with TRBD1. The CDR3 contains 16 residues. CDR1 and CDR2 from the germline V gene are MDHEN and SYDVKM. Losses at the gene ends were 6 bases for V and 0 bases for J; bases not matched to a gene: 10. CDR3 residues: CASSLDRAPANYGYTF. In nucleotides, the CDR3 is TGTGCCAGCAGCCTAGACAGGGCCCCAGCTAACTATGGCTACACCTTC.

This chain joins TRBV5-1 and TRBJ2-7, with 7 bases matching TRBD2. The V gene end was trimmed by 5 bases and the J gene end by 3 bases; junction bases not matched to a gene: 2. There are 12 residues in the CDR3. CDR1 and CDR2 from the germline V gene are SGHRS and YFSETQ. CDR3 sequence reads: CASRASGYEQYF. The CDR3 DNA reads as TGCGCCAGCAGGGCTAGCGGCTACGAGCAGTACTTC.

The genes are TRBV6-1 and TRBJ2-7; D perhaps matches TRBD2 (5 bases). Germline V gene sequence: CDR1 MNHNS, CDR2 SASEGT. This CDR3 is 14 amino acids long. Written as DNA, the CDR3 is TGTGCTGCGGGCCGAGACCCGTACTCCTACGAGCAGTACTTC. It codes for CAAGRDPYSYEQYF.

V usage is TRBV14 and J usage is TRBJ1-3, with D possibly being TRBD1 (6 bases). Trimming stripped 4 bases from V and 4 bases from J, with 20 bases between. The CDR3 is made up of 17 amino acids. The germline CDR1 and CDR2 sequences are SGHDN and FVKESK. CDR3 in DNA: TGTGCCAGCAGCCGCACAAGGGACACGCTAGCAGGAAACACCATATATTTT. Residues: CASSRTRDTLAGNTIYF.

V and J are TRBV6-5 and TRBJ1-4; the match to TRBD1 covers 7 bases. Germline V gene sequence: CDR1 MNHEY, CDR2 SVGAGI. After removal of 5 bases from V and 5 bases from J, the junction contained 8 bases not matched to a gene. The CDR3 runs 15 residues. CDR3 DNA sequence: TGTGCCAGCAGTCTAGGAGGGGGCGCGAATGAAAAACTGTTTTTT. Translating gives CASSLGGGANEKLFF.

The J gene is TRBJ1-2, the V gene TRBV27; D remains unclear. V lost 0 bases and J 7 bases, leaving 12 bases between the germline ends. Germline assignment: CDR1 MNHEY and CDR2 SMNVEV (reference sequence). The CDR3 runs 14 residues. The CDR3 DNA is TGTGCCAGCAGTTTATCGAGAGGGAGGCTTGGCTACACCTTC. Translated, it gives CASSLSRGRLGYTF.

The rearrangement joins TRBV28 to TRBJ2-3, with D unclear. The CDR3 is 13 residues long. Between the trimmed V and J ends, which lost 6 bases and 1 base, there was a span of 8 bases. CDR1 and CDR2 (germline): MDHEN, SYDVKM. CDR3 sequence: CASRFPGTDTQYF. As DNA, the CDR3 is TGTGCCAGCAGGTTTCCCGGCACAGATACGCAGTATTTT.

The rearrangement joins TRBV19 to TRBJ1-2, with D unclear. The CDR3 loop spans 15 amino acids. Trimming shortened V by 6 bases and J by 3 bases, and 17 bases separated the two germline ends. Germline values: CDR1 LNHDA, CDR2 SQIVND (reference sequence). CDR3 in DNA: TGTGCCAGTAGCATCCTCGGAAACGGGGACTATGGCTACACCTTC. Translation gives CASSILGNGDYGYTF.

The gene calls are TRBV28 and TRBJ1-2, with TRBD1 as a possible D gene (5 bases). Trimming left V 8 bases short and J 5 bases short, with 15 bases between. The germline V gene has CDR1 MDHEN and CDR2 SYDVKM. The CDR3 consists of 13 residues. The CDR3 DNA reads as TGTGCCAGCGGGGAGGGACCGAATTATGGCTACACCTTC. The encoded protein is CASGEGPNYGYTF.